The rows below give T cell receptor delta chains drawn from one sample of a study of Vδ1+ human thymocytes. TCRdb fed the multiplex PCR reads to CATT. The sample records about 55,000 delta-chain clones, around 15% being singletons. Sequencing input: Vdelta1+ gamma-delta thymocytes from the thymus. These receptors originate from a boy under three years old who had congenital heart surgery. CDR3s include the opening cysteine and the closing phenylalanine or tryptophan. A D gene is named only where the DNA matches it firmly. Some rows mark clone size as missing; the rest say once, few, many or name a class of expanded clone.

abundance	d_gene	v_gene	j_gene	CDR3aa	CDR3nt
-	TRDD3	TRDV1	TRDJ1	CALGELMPPTGDTRPGPLMGLIF	TGTGCTCTTGGGGAACTAATGCCCCCCACGGGGGATACGCGCCCCGGGCCCCTAATGGGACTCATCTTT
few	TRDD3	TRDV1	TRDJ1	CALGELLGTYTDKLIF	TGTGCTCTTGGGGAACTACTGGGGACATACACCGATAAACTCATCTTT
-	TRDD3	TRDV1	TRDJ1	CALGEPSLPTWGIRSDKLIF	TGTGCTCTTGGGGAACCATCACTTCCTACGTGGGGGATACGCTCCGATAAACTCATCTTT
-	TRDD3	TRDV1	TRDJ1	CALGEPQPGVGDTCTDKLIF	TGTGCTCTTGGGGAACCCCAGCCCGGGGTGGGGGATACATGCACCGATAAACTCATCTTT
medium-sized	-	TRDV2	TRDJ1	CACDEPSGADKLIF	TGTGCCTGTGACGAGCCGAGCGGGGCCGATAAACTCATCTTT
-	TRDD3	TRDV1	TRDJ1	CAFGEPALLTGYGTDKLIF	TGTGCTTTTGGCGAACCGGCCCTCCTGACAGGATACGGCACCGATAAACTCATCTTT
-	TRDD3	TRDV1	TRDJ1	CALGAPAPPTGGYSTDKLIF	TGTGCTCTTGGGGCCCCCGCCCCCCCAACTGGGGGATATAGCACCGATAAACTCATCTTT
-	TRDD3	TRDV1	TRDJ1	CALGEFFITGDKTDKLIF	TGTGCTCTTGGGGAATTTTTTATTACGGGGGATAAGACCGATAAACTCATCTTT
few	TRDD3	TRDV1	TRDJ1	CALGDPFASLPARTGGSYTDKLIF	TGTGCTCTTGGGGATCCCTTCGCGAGCCTTCCTGCGCGTACTGGGGGATCGTACACCGATAAACTCATCTTT
-	-	TRDV1	TRDJ1	CALGDHVPSIVSKLIF	TGTGCTCTTGGGGATCACGTTCCTAGTATCGTCTCTAAACTCATCTTT
few	-	TRDV1	TRDJ1	CALGASFLTGWGTDKLIF	TGTGCTCTTGGAGCCTCCTTCCTAACTGGCTGGGGGACCGATAAACTCATCTTT
few	-	TRDV2	TRDJ3	CACPLGFSWDTRQMFF	TGTGCCTGCCCACTGGGATTCTCCTGGGACACCCGACAGATGTTTTTC
few	TRDD3	TRDV1	TRDJ1	CALGPLSYWGTEYTDKLIF	TGTGCTCTTGGTCCTTTATCCTACTGGGGGACCGAGTACACCGATAAACTCATCTTT
-	TRDD3	TRDV1	TRDJ1	CALGEMRSGGYRMGTDKLIF	TGTGCTCTTGGGGAAATGCGTTCCGGGGGATATCGGATGGGCACCGATAAACTCATCTTT
few	TRDD3	TRDV1	TRDJ1	CALGEFQEGILGTDKLIF	TGTGCTCTCGGGGAGTTCCAGGAGGGGATACTAGGCACCGATAAACTCATCTTT
once	TRDD3	TRDV1	TRDJ1	CALGGGPRSPYWGRNTDKLIF	TGTGCTCTTGGGGGGGGTCCGCGTTCCCCCTACTGGGGGAGGAACACCGATAAACTCATCTTT
-	-	TRDV1	TRDJ1	CALGDFVPSYRWGIDKLIF	TGTGCTCTTGGGGACTTCGTACCTTCCTACCGCTGGGGGATCGATAAACTCATCTTT
few	TRDD3	TRDV1	TRDJ1	CALGDPGPFVAFLGDTRPVKLIF	TGTGCTCTTGGGGATCCCGGGCCTTTCGTCGCTTTTTTGGGGGATACGCGGCCCGTTAAACTCATCTTT
-	-	TRDV1	TRDJ1	CALGEPPTDKLIF	TGTGCTCTTGGGGAACCCCCCACCGATAAACTCATCTTT
medium-sized	TRDD2	TRAV29/DV5	TRDJ1	CAALPSYCCWNLIF	TGTGCAGCACTGCCTTCCTACTGTTGCTGGAATCTCATCTTT
few	-	TRDV2	TRDJ1	CACDRVSHDWEIKGADKLIF	TGTGCCTGTGACAGAGTTTCTCATGACTGGGAGATAAAGGGGGCCGATAAACTCATCTTT
few	TRDD3	TRDV1	TRDJ1	CALGERGSSKSVTGGAGHTDKLIF	TGTGCTCTTGGGGAACGAGGGTCTTCCAAATCCGTCACTGGGGGAGCGGGGCACACCGATAAACTCATCTTT
-	TRDD3	TRDV1	TRDJ1	CALGGRSGGSHGKLIF	TGCGCTCTTGGAGGGCGGAGTGGGGGATCCCACGGTAAACTCATCTTT
-	TRDD3	TRDV1	TRDJ1	CALGDTRVRVPSAFTGGLCEVGLIF	TGTGCTCTTGGGGATACCCGGGTTCGTGTCCCTTCCGCTTTTACTGGGGGATTATGTGAGGTAGGACTCATCTTT
-	TRDD3	TRDV1	TRDJ1	CALGVTTGGFGDTDKLIF	TGTGCTCTTGGGGTAACCACTGGGGGATTTGGAGACACCGATAAACTCATCTTT
few	TRDD2	TRDV1	TRDJ1	CALGEQRRPSYVVWGSDATDKLIF	TGTGCTCTTGGGGAACAACGAAGGCCTTCCTACGTCGTCTGGGGTTCCGACGCCACCGATAAACTCATCTTT
-	TRDD3	TRDV1	TRDJ1	CALGGTPFPRVLGDTTTPDKLIF	TGTGCTCTTGGGGGCACTCCTTTTCCTCGAGTACTGGGGGATACCACTACACCCGATAAACTCATCTTT
few	TRDD3	TRDV1	TRDJ1	CALGDLRSGWGTYTDKLIF	TGTGCTCTTGGGGATCTCCGAAGCGGCTGGGGGACGTACACCGATAAACTCATCTTT
-	TRDD3	TRDV1	TRDJ1	CALGELTGGYNEDKLIF	TGTGCTCTTGGGGAACTTACTGGGGGATACAATGAGGATAAACTCATCTTT
-	TRDD3	TRDV1	TRDJ1	CALGKGVLGDIEDKLIF	TGTGCTCTTGGGAAAGGGGTGCTGGGGGATATAGAGGATAAACTCATCTTT
few	TRDD3	TRDV1	TRDJ1	CALGAPTAITGGYPDKLIF	TGTGCTCTTGGGGCACCCACCGCGATCACTGGGGGATACCCCGATAAACTCATCTTT
-	-	TRDV1	TRDJ1	CALGEFLPSPNTDKLIF	TGTGCTCTTGGGGAATTCCTTCCATCACCTAACACCGATAAACTCATCTTT
-	-	TRDV1	TRDJ1	CALGELFEYTDKLIF	TGTGCTCTTGGGGAACTCTTTGAGTACACCGATAAACTCATCTTT
few	-	TRDV1	TRDJ1	CALGELQILGRDKLIF	TGTGCTCTTGGGGAACTCCAGATCCTAGGGAGGGATAAACTCATCTTT
-	-	TRDV1	TRDJ1	CALGEPRETALWGAYTDKLIF	TGTGCTCTTGGGGAACCCCGGGAGACTGCGCTTTGGGGGGCCTACACCGATAAACTCATCTTT
-	-	TRDV1	TRDJ1	CALGELEASYTRTFRLLGDTDKLIF	TGTGCTCTTGGGGAACTAGAGGCTTCCTACACCCGGACGTTTCGGCTACTGGGGGACACCGATAAACTCATCTTT
-	TRDD3	TRDV1	TRDJ1	CALGELLQAGGYFLKNTDKLIF	TGTGCTCTTGGGGAACTCCTACAGGCTGGGGGATACTTTCTTAAGAACACCGATAAACTCATCTTT
few	TRDD3	TRDV2	TRDJ1	CACDTLLFLYWGIRGTDKLIF	TGTGCCTGTGACACCCTCCTCTTTTTGTACTGGGGGATACGCGGCACCGATAAACTCATCTTT
few	-	TRDV1	TRDJ1	CALGSRGERGTDKLIF	TGTGCTCTTGGGAGCAGGGGTGAACGTGGTACCGATAAACTCATCTTT
-	TRDD3	TRDV1	TRDJ1	CALGEAPFLVLGDTRDKLIF	TGTGCTCTTGGGGAAGCCCCCTTTCTCGTACTGGGGGATACTCGTGATAAACTCATCTTT